A single TCR beta chain is shown here with its context. The count of this clone is one. This receptor's antigen is unknown. The record has no base qualities; no much larger clone is one base away. Based on the germline V gene, the CDR1 and CDR2 sequences are SGHRS and YFSETQ. From cysteine to phenylalanine, the CDR3 is 13 amino acids long. Only the CDR3 part of the read is kept: 39 bases, read in frame from the first base. The germline V and J ends show losses of 1 base and 5 bases respectively, and no gene match explains 3 bases of the junction. The sample originates from a study of cytomegalovirus exposure and HLA in healthy donors (TCRdb year 2017). Broadly, across the study: An earlier analysis of some 550 of the donors reported 250 to 300 Gb of sequence data and 117 million unique TCR beta sequences from roughly 180 million T cells. An early release that covered more than 550 HLA-typed donors contained 250 to 350 gigabases of sequencing data and 85 million to 100 million unique TCR sequences. The genetic ancestry cluster associated with self-reported Caucasian donors included 65% to 90% of the approximately 400 genotyped donors. The aim of the study was to test whether cataloging public T cell receptors could identify signatures of past pathogen exposure. Using immunosequencing, the study profiled T cell repertoires from about 650 subjects and related those repertoires to cytomegalovirus serostatus. Besides the first cohort of more than 650 subjects, a separate validation cohort made up of 120 different subjects was used. High-throughput TCR immunosequencing, statistical association of individual TCRs with disease status, and machine learning were combined to predict cytomegalovirus infection status. To study patterns of TCR occurrence, a later analysis re-analyzed previously published TCR beta repertoires from around 700 donors and added high-resolution HLA genotyping. The later analysis used no new phenotypic data to find candidate immune exposures, relying instead on TCR beta sequences and their occurrence across donors. An earlier analysis of several hundred of the donors applied high-throughput TCR beta sequencing to assess whether each TCR beta V gene segment acted as functional or pseudogenic. Alongside the repertoire data, information on donor age, sex, ethnicity and CMV serostatus was compiled. In a later genetic analysis, genome-wide SNP genotypes for about 65% of the 666 donors were used, and that subset was treated as a discovery cohort. Every repertoire in the discovery cohort had been generated on one and the same sequencing platform. HLA typing covered class I and class II loci at four-digit resolution. The number of typed donors differed by locus: about 620-640 for A, B, C, DRB1 and DQB1; approximately 530 for DQA1; some 610 for DPA1; and 400 to 480 for DPB1. Five DR-DQ haplotypes were treated as single units for association and clustering because of strong linkage in the cohort. Across 300 to 400 genotyped donors of the cohort, an average of about 240,000 unique TCR beta nucleotide sequences per donor were sequenced, and roughly 18% of those sequences were non-productive. Study-wide conclusions, independent of this receptor: A few of the identified cytomegalovirus-associated TCR beta chains were confirmed in vitro to be specific for cytomegalovirus antigens. According to a later analysis, parvovirus B19, influenza, CMV and Epstein-Barr virus appeared linked to several top co-occurrence clusters. Across donors, most TCR sequences were observed very rarely, whereas some public TCRs were present in many individuals. An association between a missense DCLRE1C variant and V-gene and J-gene trimming of TCR beta chains was found in a later genetic analysis and replicated in an independent cohort. In the study, about 150 TCR beta chains were listed as associated with cytomegalovirus. For the cohort, immune exposure information was limited to CMV serostatus. Some IMGT-functional V segments, including TRBV6-2 and TRBV6-3, could not be distinguished by the 87-base-pair reads and were therefore excluded. Compared with equally common non-associated chains, HLA-associated TCR beta chains in a later analysis were more clonally expanded and had lower generation probabilities. This cohort had only TCR beta chains sequenced, and the lack of alpha or paired-chain data limited which features could be detected. A later analysis associated some 17,000 TCR beta sequences with specific HLA alleles at a false discovery rate of 0.05. According to a later genetic analysis, donors in an Asian-associated ancestry cluster had fewer N-insertions in productive TCRs than the approximately 650-donor mean. In a later analysis, most CMV-associated TCR beta chains were found to appear HLA-restricted, with HLA associations seemingly driven largely by CMV exposure. It was suggested by the authors that the approach could potentially be generalized to other disease states and immunological phenotypes. Because some donors lacked HLA typing at each locus, the association tests relied only on the typed subset. A further reported finding was that TCR beta sequences accurately predicted the HLA-A and HLA-B alleles for most subjects in the first cohort. A later analysis found that TCR association rates varied across HLA loci, with DRB1 alleles showing the most associated TCRs and HLA-C alleles the fewest. Presence/absence analyses assumed roughly uniform sequencing depth across donors, an assumption that may not hold. Because counts were too low, about 15 rarely observed V segments, including chromosome 9 orphons, were left out of the earlier analysis of a few hundred of the donors. Correlated functional status among segregating V segments might reflect linkage disequilibrium, but an unknown experimental factor could not be ruled out. Strong co-occurrence of HLA alleles, especially DR and DQ, made assigning TCR associations to individual alleles difficult. The classifier was reported to diagnose cytomegalovirus status with high specificity and sensitivity in both the original cohort and the validation cohort. A group of highly shared sequence variants was considered likely to be a technical artifact of the sequencing pipeline. In an earlier analysis of about 550 of the donors, most TCR beta V segments were observed in productive rearrangements about 87% or about 30% of the time, broadly matching IMGT annotations.

The cohort comprised hundreds of healthy bone marrow donors. At the time of sampling, every cohort member was nominally healthy, though immune exposures that went unrecorded were likely present. The donor was CMV seronegative and belonged to the group of 352 seronegative cohort members. Each donor provided a peripheral blood sample, and peripheral blood mononuclear cells were used for TCR beta sequencing. The Qiagen DNeasy Blood Extraction Kit was used to extract genomic DNA from the blood cell samples. Libraries came from the immunoSEQ multiplex PCR assay. For the multiplex PCR, a mixture combining 60 forward primers for TCR Vbeta segments and 13 reverse primers for TCR Jbeta segments was used. A multiplex PCR assay on genomic DNA amplified the CDR3 region of rearranged TCR beta genes. The Illumina HiSeq System was used to sequence the amplified TCR beta libraries as 87-base-pair reads. The authors processed their data as follows. In a later analysis, roughly 80 million unique TCR beta chains were counted across the 690 or so repertoires, and about 9.9 million of these chains were shared by at least two donors. A nearest-neighbor algorithm error-corrected the raw reads and collapsed the reads into unique sequences, merging closely related sequences to remove PCR and sequencing errors. V, D and J gene segments were assigned by aligning CDR3 sequences to IMGT reference sequences. For a sequence to be retained, a match of at least six nucleotides to both a V gene segment and a J gene segment was required. Rearrangements were classified as productive when the CDR3 lacked stop codons and remained in frame with V and J, and all other rearrangements were classified as non-productive. CDR3 was defined according to IMGT convention as the region running from the second conserved V-encoded cysteine to the conserved J-encoded phenylalanine. In an earlier analysis of roughly 580 of the donors, sequences lacking an unambiguous match to a single V gene segment were excluded. In an earlier analysis of approximately 590 of the donors, V segments were called functional above 56.7% productive rearrangements and were called segregating when the between-donor standard deviation exceeded 5%. A statistical classification framework was developed to diagnose cytomegalovirus status using the catalog of TCR beta chain sequences. A later analysis assigned V and J genes by comparing TCR nucleotide sequences with IMGT/GENE-DB human TR gene sequences. In a later analysis, CDR3 sequences and most-parsimonious VDJ recombination scenarios were assigned using the TCRdist pipeline. In a later analysis, each TCR beta chain was defined by its CDR3 amino acid sequence together with its V-gene family, and reads without a unique V-gene family were excluded. In a later analysis, 450 to 600 highly shared, low-generation-probability nucleotide sequences were removed to address suspected cross-contamination and a sequencing artifact. A later analysis calculated a clonal expansion index for each public chain from normalized within-repertoire ranks of inferred template counts. Generation probabilities in a later analysis came from a VDJ recombination model fitted to out-of-frame rearrangements, and those results were checked against IGoR. A later analysis scored TCR-TCR, TCR-HLA and TCR-CMV co-occurrence with hypergeometric tests, applying a repertoire-size bias correction to TCR pairs. False discovery rates were estimated in a later analysis by permuting HLA or CMV assignments 20 times. In a later analysis, co-occurring TCRs were grouped using DBSCAN, and TCRdist sequence similarity was added for clustering within HLA-allele-positive subsets. For co-occurrence clustering, repertoires with fewer than 30,000 or more than 120,000 public chains were excluded, along with four or five repertoires with anomalous nucleotide sharing. TCRdb obtained this table from immuneACCESS and retained in-frame rearrangements with V and J assigned. These tables miss some clones; where compared with another copy, unresolved V genes account for less than half of the shortfall, and the remainder is unexplained. That table supplies the V and J calls and clone size; D and trimming were determined from the DNA. Recorded for this sample are around 150,000 clones; around 77% of them occurred a single time. Jointly, the top ten make up roughly 2% of the sample.

Sequencing was carried out using PBMCs. This clonotype was obtained from a man aged 25-45 years in good health and CMV-seronegative. The sequence links TRBV5-1 to TRBJ2-7; TRBD2 fits 7 bases in the junction. The nucleotide sequence is given as TGCGCCAGCAGCTTGTGGGGGGGGGACGAGCAGTACTTC. It translates as CASSLWGGDEQYF.